This is a list of T cell receptor beta chains from one sample in a study of PD-1 blockade in classical Hodgkin lymphoma. Sequencing was performed with immunoSEQ multiplex PCR; in TCRdb, only in-frame clones are kept and a portion is missing. The sample consists of 25,000 to 35,000 clones, about 70% of them appearing once. The source was peripheral blood mononuclear cells (PBMCs), collected before the fourth cycle of nivolumab. These receptors were collected from a human donor with classical Hodgkin lymphoma. Both conserved end residues are part of each CDR3. D genes are given only for firm matches. Clone sizes are given selectively: once, few, many, or a class where the clone is expanded.

clone size,V gene,J gene,D gene,CDR3 DNA,CDR3 protein
few,TRBV28,TRBJ2-7,-,TGTGCCAGTAGAATGGGGGAGCAGTACTTC,CASRMGEQYF
-,TRBV9,TRBJ1-2,TRBD1,TGTGCCAGCAGCGTATTTCAGACAGGGAATATCATGGGTGGCTACACCTTC,CASSVFQTGNIMGGYTF
-,TRBV11-2,TRBJ2-3,-,TGTGCCAGCAGCTTAGACCCCATTCAGGATACGCAGTATTTT,CASSLDPIQDTQYF
-,TRBV7-6,TRBJ2-7,TRBD2,TGTGCCAGCAGCTCGGCGGCGGGGGTCGAGCAGTACTTC,CASSSAAGVEQYF
-,TRBV5-1,TRBJ2-7,-,TGCGCCACCCCCGTGAGACTATACTACGAGCAGTACTTC,CATPVRLYYEQYF
-,TRBV28,TRBJ1-1,-,TGTGCCAGCCGGGGGGGGTGGATTAACGCAGTAGCTTTCTTT,CASRGGWINAVAFF
-,TRBV7-9,TRBJ1-2,-,TGTGCCAGCAGCTTAGCCCAGGCAGTTGATAGCTACACCTTC,CASSLAQAVDSYTF
-,TRBV2,TRBJ2-1,TRBD2,TGTGCCAGCAGCTGGGTAGCGCCCTGGGGGGGGAGAGGGAATGAGCAGTTCTTC,CASSWVAPWGGRGNEQFF
-,TRBV23-1,TRBJ2-6,-,TGCGCCAGCAGTCTCTCCAGCCAAGGCAAGAGGGACTCTGGGGCCAACGTCCTGACTTTC,CASSLSSQGKRDSGANVLTF
-,TRBV6-5,TRBJ1-2,TRBD1,TGTGCCAGCAGTCCCTGGGGTGAGGGGGCAGGTGGCTACACCTTC,CASSPWGEGAGGYTF
-,TRBV5-1,TRBJ2-7,-,TGCGCCAGCAGCTTGGTTGGGGGGCTCTACGAGCAGTACTTC,CASSLVGGLYEQYF
-,TRBV6-1,TRBJ2-7,-,TGTGCCAGCAGTGGGAGGGTGGGCTCCTACGAGCAGTACTTC,CASSGRVGSYEQYF
-,TRBV9,TRBJ2-7,-,TGTGCCAGCAGCGTAGCGTCTGGACATCCTACTACAGGGCAGTACTTC,CASSVASGHPTTGQYF
-,TRBV4-3,TRBJ1-1,TRBD1,TGCGCCAGCAGCCAAGATCAGGTGGGGCAGGGGGCGGGTAGCACTGAAGCTTTCTTT,CASSQDQVGQGAGSTEAFF
-,TRBV4-2,TRBJ1-3,TRBD1,TGTGCCAGCAGCCAAGTCCGGACAGGGCGGGGAAACACCATATATTTT,CASSQVRTGRGNTIYF
-,TRBV28,TRBJ2-2,-,TGTGCCAGCAAATGGGTGAACACCGGGGAGCTGTTTTTT,CASKWVNTGELFF
-,TRBV6-5,TRBJ1-1,-,TGTGCCAGCAGTTACGGGGGGGACATTACTGAAGCTTTCTTT,CASSYGGDITEAFF
-,TRBV30,TRBJ1-4,-,TGTGCCTGGAGCCTTCAGGGAAATGAAAAACTGTTTTTT,CAWSLQGNEKLFF
-,TRBV7-9,TRBJ1-4,-,TGTGCCAGCAGCCTATCCTCGGGGGGGGCAACTAATGAAAAACTGTTTTTT,CASSLSSGGATNEKLFF
-,TRBV27,TRBJ2-7,-,TGTGCCAGCAGTACCCCCTACGAGCAGTACTTC,CASSTPYEQYF
-,TRBV6-5,TRBJ2-7,-,TGTGCCAGCAGTTACTCGTCTGGGGGATTGTACTTC,CASSYSSGGLYF
-,TRBV4-2,TRBJ2-5,-,TGTGCCAGCAGCCAAGTTGACAGGATGGAGACCCAGTACTTC,CASSQVDRMETQYF
few,TRBV6-1,TRBJ2-7,-,TGTGCCAGCAGTCTGATGACTAGCTACGAGCAGTACTTC,CASSLMTSYEQYF
-,TRBV28,TRBJ1-5,-,TGTGCCAGCAGTTTGAGGGAGGATCAGCCCCAGCATTTT,CASSLREDQPQHF
-,TRBV27,TRBJ1-1,-,TGTGCCAGCAGTTTATCGACGGGAAGGAACACTGAAGCTTTCTTT,CASSLSTGRNTEAFF
-,TRBV5-5,TRBJ2-4,TRBD1,TGTGCCAGCAGCCCCGGGACAGGGATGGACATTCAGTACTTC,CASSPGTGMDIQYF
-,TRBV27,TRBJ1-5,-,TGTGCCAGCCGGGGTGTTAATCAGCCCCAGCATTTT,CASRGVNQPQHF
-,TRBV28,TRBJ2-3,-,TGTGCCAGTAGCGATGGAGGCGCAGATACGCAGTATTTT,CASSDGGADTQYF
few,TRBV15,TRBJ2-7,-,TGTGCCACCAGCAGACTACAGGGCTACGAGCAGTACTTC,CATSRLQGYEQYF